This TCR beta chain emerged from a study of beta chain features in type 1 diabetes. Looking at the study overall: Healthy donors and patients had similar age, gender and cell yields. Study outcomes and limitations: Cells expressing TCR highly could be over-represented by cDNA sequencing. For patients, the naive, central memory and Treg TCRB repertoires appeared more alike than for healthy donors. Among all four CD4+ subsets, Type 1 diabetes patients had TCRB CDR3s that were moderately but significantly shorter.

The CDR3 runs 14 residues. Trimming left V 5 bases short and J 2 bases short, with 12 bases between. Germline CDR1 LNHDA, CDR2 SQIVND (reference sequence). Regarding this clone: Its antigen is as yet unknown.

Averaging about 120 mL, one heparinised blood draw was given by each donor. As every portion of the isolated RNA was reverse transcribed, the sequencing read expressed TCRB transcripts. Method: immunoSEQ multiplex PCR; TCRdb's copy keeps in-frame clones and lacks some. The table lists a few hundred thousand clones, under 20% of them singletons. The sample consisted of naive CD4+ T cells from blood. This TCR was sampled from a man younger than 45 with type 1 diabetes. This chain connects TRBV19 to TRBJ2-5, with D tentatively TRBD2 (5 bases). DNA of the CDR3: TGTGCCAGTAGTTCCTACGGGAAGCAAGAGACCCAGTACTTC. Its protein is CASSSYGKQETQYF. Full variable domain (outside the CDR3, taken from reference TRBV19 and TRBJ2-5): DGGITQSPKYLFRKEGQNVTLSCEQNLNHDAMYWYRQDPGQGLRLIYYSQIVNDFQKGDIAEGYSVSREKKESFPLTVTSAQKNPTAFYLCASSSYGKQETQYFGPGTRLLVL.